Given below is one T cell receptor beta chain in context. RNA transcripts were the template for amplifying TCR beta CDR3 regions. A first-round RT-PCR of the TCR CDR3 used the HTBI primer set. TCRdb passed the multiplex PCR reads through MiXCR, listing each CDR3 protein once. The sample includes hundreds of thousands of distinct CDR3 sequences, 45% of them seen just once. This sample was included in a study of T cells in Graves' hyperthyroidism and ophthalmopathy. Germline CDR1 is SGHVS and CDR2 is FQNEAQ. CDR3 length: 13 residues. The V end was cut by 4 bases, the J end by 6 bases, with 7 bases between.

The chain has TRBV7-8 and TRBJ1-6, with D possibly being TRBD1 (6 bases). Sequenced sample: peripheral blood or thyroid tissue (not recorded which). The sequence came from an adult man with Graves' disease, either hyperthyroidism or ophthalmopathy (not recorded which). The CDR3, as DNA: TGTGCCAGCAGCTGGACAGCTAATTCACCCCTCCACTTT. It specifies CASSWTANSPLHF.